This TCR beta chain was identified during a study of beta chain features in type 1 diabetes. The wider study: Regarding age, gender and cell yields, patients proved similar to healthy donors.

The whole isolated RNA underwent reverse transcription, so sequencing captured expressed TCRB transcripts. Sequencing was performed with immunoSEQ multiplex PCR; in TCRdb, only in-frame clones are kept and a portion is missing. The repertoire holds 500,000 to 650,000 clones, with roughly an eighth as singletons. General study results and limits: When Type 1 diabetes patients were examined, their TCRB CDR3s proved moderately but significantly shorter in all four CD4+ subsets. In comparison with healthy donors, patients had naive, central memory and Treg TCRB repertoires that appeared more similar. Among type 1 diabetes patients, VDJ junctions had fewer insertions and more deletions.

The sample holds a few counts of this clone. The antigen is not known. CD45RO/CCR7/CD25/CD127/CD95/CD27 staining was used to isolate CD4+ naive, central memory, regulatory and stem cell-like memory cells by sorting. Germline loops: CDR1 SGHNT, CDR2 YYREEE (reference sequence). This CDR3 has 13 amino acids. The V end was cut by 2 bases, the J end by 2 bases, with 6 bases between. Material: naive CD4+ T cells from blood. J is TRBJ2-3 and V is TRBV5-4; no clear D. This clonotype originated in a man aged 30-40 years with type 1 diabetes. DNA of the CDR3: TGTGCCAGCAGCTTTGACAACACAGATACGCAGTATTTT. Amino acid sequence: CASSFDNTDTQYF.